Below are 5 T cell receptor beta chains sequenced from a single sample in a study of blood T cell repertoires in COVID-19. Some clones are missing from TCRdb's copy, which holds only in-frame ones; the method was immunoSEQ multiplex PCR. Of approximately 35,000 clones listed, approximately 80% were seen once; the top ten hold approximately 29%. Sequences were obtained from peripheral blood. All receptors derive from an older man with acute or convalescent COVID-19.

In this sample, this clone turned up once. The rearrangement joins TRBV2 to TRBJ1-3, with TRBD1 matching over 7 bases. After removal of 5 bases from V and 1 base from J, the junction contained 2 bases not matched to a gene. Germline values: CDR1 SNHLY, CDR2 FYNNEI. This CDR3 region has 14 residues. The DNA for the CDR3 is TGTGCCAGCAGTCCGACAGGGTCTGGAAACACCATATATTTT. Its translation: CASSPTGSGNTIYF.

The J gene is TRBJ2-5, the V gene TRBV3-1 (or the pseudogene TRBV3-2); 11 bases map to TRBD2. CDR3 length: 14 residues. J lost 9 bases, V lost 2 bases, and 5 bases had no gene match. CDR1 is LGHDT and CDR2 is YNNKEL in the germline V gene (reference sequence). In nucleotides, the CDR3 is TGTGCCAGCAGCCAACAACTAGCGGGAGTGGCCCAGTACTTC. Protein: CASSQQLAGVAQYF.

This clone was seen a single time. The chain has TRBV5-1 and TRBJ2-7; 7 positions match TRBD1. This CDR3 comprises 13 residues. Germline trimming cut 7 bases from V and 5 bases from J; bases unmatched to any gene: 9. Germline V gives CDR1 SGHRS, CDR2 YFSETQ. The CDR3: CASGGHRGNEQYF. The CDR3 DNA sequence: TGCGCCAGCGGCGGGCACAGGGGTAACGAGCAGTACTTC. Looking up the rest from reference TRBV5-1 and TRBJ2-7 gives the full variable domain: KAGVTQTPRYLIKTRGQQVTLSCSPISGHRSVSWYQQTPGQGLQFLFEYFSETQRNKGNFPGRFSGRQFSNSRSEMNVSTLELGDSALYLCASGGHRGNEQYFGPGTRLTVT.

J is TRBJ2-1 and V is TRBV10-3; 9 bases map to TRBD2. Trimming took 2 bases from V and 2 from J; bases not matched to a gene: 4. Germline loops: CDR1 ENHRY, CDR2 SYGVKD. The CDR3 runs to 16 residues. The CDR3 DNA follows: TGTGCCATCAGTGAGAGTGGCGGGAGGGCCTACAATGAGCAGTTCTTC. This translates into CAISESGGRAYNEQFF.

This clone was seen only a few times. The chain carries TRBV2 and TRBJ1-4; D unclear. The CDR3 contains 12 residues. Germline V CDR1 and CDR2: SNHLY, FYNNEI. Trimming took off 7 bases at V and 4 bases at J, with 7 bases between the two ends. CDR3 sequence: CASNRYNEKLFF. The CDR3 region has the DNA TGTGCCAGCAACAGATATAATGAAAAACTGTTTTTT.